One sample yielded the 8 T cell receptor beta chains listed below, sequenced in a study of shared clonotypes between healthy human individuals. Profiling relied on immunoSEQ multiplex PCR, and the TCRdb table lists in-frame clones only, not all of them. The sample records roughly 300,000 clones, roughly 87% being singletons. The sequencing sample was made of memory CD8+ T cells sorted from blood. Subset reported: CD45RO+ cells pooled with CCR7-negative TemRA cells. These receptors were collected from a man aged 18 to 29 in good health.

This chain connects TRBV6-1 to TRBJ1-1; the D gene is possibly TRBD1 (5 bases). The germline CDR1 and CDR2 sequences are MNHNS and SASEGT. The CDR3 length is 16 residues. Trimming removed 3 bases at V and 1 base at J, with 15 bases between. CDR3 in DNA: TGTGCCAGCAGTGACCCCACCGGGACTCAGAACACTGAAGCTTTCTTT. Residues: CASSDPTGTQNTEAFF.

The chain has TRBV2 and TRBJ1-6, with D perhaps matching TRBD1 (5 bases). The germline V gene encodes CDR1 SNHLY and CDR2 FYNNEI. The CDR3 is 16 amino acids. The ends were cut back, 7 bases at V and 0 bases at J, with 13 bases in the middle. This CDR3 reads CASTRQTSSYNSPLHF. In DNA, the CDR3 is TGTGCCAGCACTAGACAGACGAGCTCCTATAATTCACCCCTCCACTTT.

This clone was picked up one time. At one end the junction does not follow the germline gene, possibly because of a read error. The J gene is TRBJ1-5, the V gene TRBV7-7; D not certain. The CDR3 covers 14 residues. The germline V gene encodes CDR1 SSHAT and CDR2 FNYEAQ (reference sequence). This chain's CDR3 is CASSLADGNQPQHF. The CDR3 DNA is TGTGCTAGCAGCTTAGCTGACGGCAATCAGCCCCAGCATTTT.

V gene TRBV30 combines with J gene TRBJ1-2; a weak D match, TRBD1 (5 bases). CDR1 is GTSNPN and CDR2 is SVGIG in the germline V gene (reference sequence). V shed 5 bases and J shed 4 bases, with 17 bases lying between them. This CDR3 region has 14 residues. DNA of the CDR3: TGTGCCTGGTCGAGGGACGGGGTGAGCTATGGCTACACCTTC. It codes for CAWSRDGVSYGYTF.

This rearrangement joins TRBV6-5 to TRBJ1-5; maybe TRBD1 (5 bases). Trimming left V 6 bases short and J 6 bases short, with 12 bases between. This CDR3 has 13 residues. From germline, CDR1 is MNHEY and CDR2 SVGAGI. The CDR3, as DNA: TGTGCCAGCAGGGGCCAGGGCGGTCAGCCCCAGCATTTT. Its protein product is CASRGQGGQPQHF.

V and J are TRBV5-1 and TRBJ2-5; TRBD2 aligns across 9 bases. V trimming: 3 bases; J trimming: 4 bases; junction bases outside the gene matches: 10. The germline gives CDR1 SGHRS, CDR2 YFSETQ. This CDR3 spans 16 amino acids. CDR3 sequence (DNA): TGCGCCAGCAGCTCCGAACTAGCGGGCCTTATAGAGACCCAGTACTTC. Its translation is CASSSELAGLIETQYF.

There are a few counts of this clone. The chain has TRBV6-6 and TRBJ1-5; TRBD1 aligns across 9 bases. Germline V gene lookup returns CDR1 MNHNY and CDR2 SVGAGI (reference sequence). Trimming cost V 8 bases and J 0 bases; bases outside gene matches: 8. This CDR3 has 16 residues. CDR3 bases: TGTGCCAGCGGACAGGGGAAATGGAATAGCAATCAGCCCCAGCATTTT. Protein product: CASGQGKWNSNQPQHF.

V and J are TRBV4-1 and TRBJ2-7; 8 nucleotides line up with TRBD1. V lost 6 bases and J lost 2; bases outside the gene matches: 6. The CDR3 runs to 14 residues. Germline CDR1 is MGHRA and CDR2 is YSYEKL. CDR3 protein: CASSLQGAPYEQYF. CDR3 DNA sequence: TGCGCCAGCAGTCTTCAGGGGGCCCCCTACGAGCAGTACTTC.